The 15 T cell receptor beta chains below come from one sample, sequenced in a study of blood T cell repertoires in COVID-19. Some clones are missing from TCRdb's copy, which holds only in-frame ones; the method was immunoSEQ multiplex PCR. The sample lists 56,000 or so clones; about 88% were seen once. The sample taken for sequencing was peripheral blood. Receptor source: a woman aged 60-70 years with COVID-19, enrolled during active disease.

V gene TRBV4-3 combines with J gene TRBJ1-5, with D possibly TRBD1 on 5 matching bases. Germline CDR1 and CDR2: LGHNA and YSLEER. Trimming shortened V by 0 bases and J by 2 bases, and 11 bases separated the two germline ends. This CDR3 contains 16 residues. The CDR3 DNA is TGCGCCAGCAGCCAAGATCTCCCGGGGGGCAATCAGCCCCAGCATTTT. It codes for CASSQDLPGGNQPQHF.

This chain links TRBV6-5 with TRBJ2-4; possible D gene TRBD1, 6 bases. Trimming pared 7 bases from V and 8 bases from J, leaving 15 bases between. CDR1 MNHEY and CDR2 SVGAGI come from the germline V gene. The CDR3 is 13 residues long. CDR3 sequence: CASKETGLDIQYF. The CDR3 DNA reads TGTGCCAGCAAAGAAACAGGGTTGGACATTCAGTACTTC.

The gene calls are TRBV19 and TRBJ1-4; D is ambiguous. Trimming removed 4 bases at V and 0 bases at J, with 12 bases between. Germline V CDR1 and CDR2: LNHDA, SQIVND (reference sequence). CDR3 length equals 16 residues. The CDR3 bases are TGTGCCAGTAGTAACCAAACAGAAGCAACTAATGAAAAACTGTTTTTT. This codes for CASSNQTEATNEKLFF.

The chain couples TRBV7-9 to TRBJ1-1; no clear D. The V and J ends lost 5 bases and 5 bases respectively, with 12 bases between them. The germline V gene encodes CDR1 SEHNR and CDR2 FQNEAQ (reference sequence). This CDR3 spans 13 amino acids. This CDR3 reads CASSVTVATEAFF. Written as DNA, the CDR3 is TGTGCCAGCAGCGTTACGGTCGCGACTGAAGCTTTCTTT.

The gene calls are TRBV20-1 and TRBJ2-1; D is undetermined. The CDR3 is made up of 11 amino acids. Germline CDR1 and CDR2: DFQATT and SNEGSKA (reference sequence). The ends were cut back, 3 bases at V and 5 bases at J, with 5 bases in the middle. In nucleotides, the CDR3 is TGCAGTGCTAGCCGGGACAATGAGCAGTTCTTC. Translation gives CSASRDNEQFF.

The chain recombines TRBV29-1 with TRBJ2-1; 8 bases are a match to TRBD1. Germline V CDR1 and CDR2: SQVTM, ANQGSEA. V gave up 6 bases and J gave up 6 bases; unmatched junction bases: 13. The CDR3 extends over 15 amino acids. The CDR3 loop reads CSVPKWTGLVNEQFF. CDR3 coding DNA: TGCAGCGTCCCGAAATGGACAGGGTTGGTCAATGAGCAGTTCTTC.

The rearrangement joins TRBV6-2 or TRBV6-3 to TRBJ2-3, with D perhaps TRBD2 (6 bases). Trimming shortened V by 5 bases and J by 3 bases, and 15 bases separated the two germline ends. CDR3 length equals 15 residues. Germline lookup yields CDR1 MNHEY and CDR2 SVGEGT. CDR3 loop: CASSGIGRGTDTQYF. In DNA, the CDR3 is TGTGCCAGCAGTGGGATCGGGAGAGGGACAGATACGCAGTATTTT.

V is TRBV19 and J is TRBJ1-4; 10 bases match TRBD1. Germline V CDR1 and CDR2: LNHDA, SQIVND (reference sequence). V lost 4 bases to trimming and J lost 8 bases; unmatched junction nucleotides: 10. This CDR3 has 16 amino acids. Here the CDR3 reads CASSRDRGLVEEKLFF. CDR3 coding DNA: TGTGCCAGTAGTAGGGACAGGGGCCTGGTAGAGGAAAAACTGTTTTTT.

The CDR3 bases are TGTGCCAGTAGCGAGGATAGCACAGATACGCAGTATTTT. Its translation is CASSEDSTDTQYF. V gene TRBV19 combines with J gene TRBJ2-3, with D hard to call. This CDR3 is 13 amino acids long. Germline assignment: CDR1 LNHDA and CDR2 SQIVND (reference sequence). V lost 6 bases and J 0 bases, leaving 7 bases between the germline ends.

J is TRBJ1-2 and V is TRBV10-3; unclear D gene. The CDR3 length is 12 residues. Germline CDR1 reads ENHRY; CDR2 reads SYGVKD. Trimming left V 3 bases short and J 8 bases short, with 10 bases between. CDR3 region: CAISEEEWGYTF. As DNA, the CDR3 is TGTGCCATCAGTGAAGAGGAGTGGGGCTACACCTTC.

This chain connects TRBV15 to TRBJ1-4; 8 bases fit TRBD1. Germline values: CDR1 LNHNV, CDR2 YYDKDF (reference sequence). J gave up 8 bases and V 5 bases, and 13 bases lay outside the gene matches. The length of the CDR3 is 16 residues. The CDR3 loop is CATSESADRAVEKLFF. The CDR3 nucleotides are TGTGCCACCAGCGAGTCCGCGGACAGGGCGGTCGAAAAACTGTTTTTT.

This chain connects TRBV30 to TRBJ1-2; 10 bases match TRBD1. Unmatched junction bases numbered 6, after V lost 6 bases and J lost 5 bases. Germline V lookup: CDR1 GTSNPN, CDR2 SVGIG (reference sequence). CDR3 length equals 13 residues. CDR3 DNA: TGTGCCTGCGACAGGGGGCAGGGGTATGGCTACACCTTC. Amino acids: CACDRGQGYGYTF.

The chain combines TRBV6-2 or TRBV6-3 with TRBJ1-1, with a possible D match to TRBD1 (5 bases). Trimming pared 4 bases from V and 4 bases from J, leaving 10 bases between. Germline V gene lookup returns CDR1 MNHEY and CDR2 SVGEGT. The CDR3 has 13 amino acids. CDR3 loop: CASSLTGTTEAFF. In DNA form, the CDR3 reads TGTGCCAGCAGTTTAACAGGTACCACTGAAGCTTTCTTT.

This clone was seen just once. The rearrangement links TRBV5-1 to TRBJ2-1; 10 bases align to TRBD2. The length of the CDR3 is 15 residues. V gave up 3 bases and J gave up 10 bases; unmatched junction bases: 10. Germline V lookup: CDR1 SGHRS, CDR2 YFSETQ. For the CDR3, the DNA is TGCGCCAGCAGCTCCCTAGCGGGAGCGGGAAGGGAGCAGTTCTTC. Amino acid sequence: CASSSLAGAGREQFF.

The chain couples TRBV21-1 to TRBJ2-1; TRBD2, as called in the table, went unchecked against the DNA. TRBV21-1 is tagged as a pseudogene. CDR3 length: 15 residues. The CDR3 here is CASSPPLAPYNEQFF. The CDR3 DNA reads TGTGCCAGCAGCCCTCCTCTAGCGCCCTACAATGAGCAGTTCTTC.